These T cell receptor beta chains were read from a single sample in a study of memory B cells and T cells in multiple sclerosis. Assay: immunoSEQ multiplex PCR; the TCRdb copy retains only in-frame clones and omits some. The sample includes 9,000 to 15,000 clones, 84% of them seen just once. These receptors lack a known antigen. What was sequenced was PBMCs from blood kept in culture. These receptors were obtained from a human donor with multiple sclerosis. Each CDR3 is given with its conserved first and last residue. Fields, in order: V gene, clone size, J gene, D gene, CDR3 length, CDR3 protein, CDR3 DNA. The D gene is left open where the match is weak. Size is omitted from some rows. Given values are once, few, many or a class for expanded clones.

TRBV6-1	NA	TRBJ1-2	TRBD1	13	CASTYLGQGGYTF	TGTGCCAGCACCTACCTCGGACAGGGTGGCTACACCTTC
TRBV5-6	NA	TRBJ1-2	NA	14	CASSSGRINYGYTF	TGTGCCAGCAGCTCAGGCAGGATAAACTATGGCTACACCTTC
TRBV5-6	NA	TRBJ1-1	NA	14	CASRSGSGWSEAFF	TGTGCCAGCAGGTCCGGGTCAGGGTGGTCTGAAGCTTTCTTT
TRBV6-1	NA	TRBJ1-2	NA	13	CASSQGRDYGYTF	TGTGCCAGCAGTCAAGGACGGGACTATGGCTACACCTTC
TRBV16	NA	TRBJ1-1	NA	13	CASSQRSNTEAFF	TGTGCCAGCAGCCAACGGTCGAACACTGAAGCTTTCTTT
TRBV7-3	few	TRBJ1-2	TRBD1	14	CASSLTGDRNGYTF	TGTGCCAGCAGCTTAACGGGGGACAGAAATGGCTACACCTTC
TRBV30	NA	TRBJ1-3	NA	15	CAWSSDGELVNTIYF	TGTGCCTGGAGTTCCGACGGTGAACTGGTCAACACCATATATTTT
TRBV4-1	NA	TRBJ2-7	NA	13	CASSHRPSYEQYF	TGCGCCAGCAGCCATCGTCCCAGCTACGAGCAGTACTTC
TRBV30	NA	TRBJ1-2	NA	11	CAWSWGDGYTF	TGTGCCTGGAGCTGGGGGGATGGCTACACCTTC
TRBV9	NA	TRBJ1-4	NA	15	CASSVAAGANEKLFF	TGTGCCAGCAGCGTAGCTGCGGGGGCGAATGAAAAACTGTTTTTT
TRBV28	medium-sized	TRBJ1-5	NA	17	CASSLSTGRSAYQPQHF	TGTGCCAGCAGTTTATCGACGGGCCGCAGCGCCTATCAGCCCCAGCATTTT
TRBV2	NA	TRBJ2-2	NA	14	CASSELAYTGELFF	TGTGCCAGCAGTGAACTAGCGTACACCGGGGAGCTGTTTTTT
TRBV2	NA	TRBJ2-7	NA	12	CASSEASYEQYF	TGTGCCAGCAGTGAAGCGTCATACGAGCAGTACTTC
TRBV18	once	TRBJ2-5	TRBD2	17	CASSPSGLAGHQETQYF	TGTGCCAGCTCACCGTCGGGACTAGCGGGCCACCAAGAGACCCAGTACTTC
TRBV10-2	once	TRBJ1-1	TRBD1	14	CASRRQGGNTEAFF	TGCGCCAGCAGGAGACAGGGGGGAAACACTGAAGCTTTCTTT
TRBV6-5	NA	TRBJ1-1	NA	16	CASSYLQDVLNTEAFF	TGTGCCAGCAGTTATCTGCAGGACGTTTTGAACACTGAAGCTTTCTTT